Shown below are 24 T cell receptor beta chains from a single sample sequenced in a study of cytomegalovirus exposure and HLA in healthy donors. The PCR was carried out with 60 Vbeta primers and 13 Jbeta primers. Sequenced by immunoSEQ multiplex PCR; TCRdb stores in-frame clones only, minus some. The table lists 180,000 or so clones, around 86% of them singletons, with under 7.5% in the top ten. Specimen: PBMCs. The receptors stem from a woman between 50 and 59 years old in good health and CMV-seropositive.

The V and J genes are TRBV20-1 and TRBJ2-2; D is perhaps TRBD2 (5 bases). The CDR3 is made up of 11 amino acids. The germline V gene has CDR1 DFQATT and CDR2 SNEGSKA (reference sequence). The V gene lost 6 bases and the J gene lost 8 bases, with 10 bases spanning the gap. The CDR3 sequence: CSARAGGELFF. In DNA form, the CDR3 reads TGCAGTGCCCGGGCGGGTGGGGAGCTGTTTTTT.

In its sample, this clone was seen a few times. The DNA of the CDR3 is TGTGCCAGCAGACCCGGTAGCGGACAGGGTAACACCGGGGAGCTGTTTTTT. This translates into CASRPGSGQGNTGELFF. The rearrangement uses TRBV5-4 and TRBJ2-2, with 8 positions matching TRBD1. The germline CDR1 and CDR2 sequences are SGHNT and YYREEE (reference sequence). Germline trimming cut 5 bases from V and 2 bases from J; bases unmatched to any gene: 11. CDR3 length: 17 amino acids.

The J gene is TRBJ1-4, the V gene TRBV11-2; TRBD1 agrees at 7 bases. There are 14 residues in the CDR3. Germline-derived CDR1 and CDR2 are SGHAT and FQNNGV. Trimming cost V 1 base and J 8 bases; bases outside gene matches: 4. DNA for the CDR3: TGTGCCAGCAGCTTAGCCGCAGGGGGGGAAAAACTGTTTTTT. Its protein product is CASSLAAGGEKLFF. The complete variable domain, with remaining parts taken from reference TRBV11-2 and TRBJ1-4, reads EAGVAQSPRYKIIEKRQSVAFWCNPISGHATLYWYQQILGQGPKLLIQFQNNGVVDDSQLPKDRFSAERLKGVDSTLKIQPAKLEDSAVYLCASSLAAGGEKLFFGSGTQLSVL.

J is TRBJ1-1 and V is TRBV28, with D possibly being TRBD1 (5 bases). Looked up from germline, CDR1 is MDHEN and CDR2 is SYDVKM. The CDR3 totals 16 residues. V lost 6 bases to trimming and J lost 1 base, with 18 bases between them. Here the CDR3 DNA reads TGTGCCAGCAGCCGCCCGGGGGGACTAGGGAACACTGAAGCTTTCTTT. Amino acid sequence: CASSRPGGLGNTEAFF.

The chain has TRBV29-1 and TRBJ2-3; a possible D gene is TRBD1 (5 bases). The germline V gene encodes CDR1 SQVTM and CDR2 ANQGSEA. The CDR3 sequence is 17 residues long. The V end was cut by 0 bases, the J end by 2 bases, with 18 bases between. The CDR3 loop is CSVEEPGKVGNTDTQYF. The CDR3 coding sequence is TGCAGCGTTGAAGAGCCAGGGAAAGTTGGGAACACAGATACGCAGTATTTT.

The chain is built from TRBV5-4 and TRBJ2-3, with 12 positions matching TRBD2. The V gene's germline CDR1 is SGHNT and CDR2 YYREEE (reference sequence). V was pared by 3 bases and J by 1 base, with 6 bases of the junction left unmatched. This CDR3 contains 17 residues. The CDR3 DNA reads TGTGCCAGCAGCTCCCTGACTAGCGGGAGTGGCACAGATACGCAGTATTTT. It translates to CASSSLTSGSGTDTQYF.

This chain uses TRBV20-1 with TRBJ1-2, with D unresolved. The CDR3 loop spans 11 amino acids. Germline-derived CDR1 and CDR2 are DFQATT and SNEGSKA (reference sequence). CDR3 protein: CSPRVPYGYTF. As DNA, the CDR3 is TGCAGCCCCCGGGTCCCCTATGGCTACACCTTC.

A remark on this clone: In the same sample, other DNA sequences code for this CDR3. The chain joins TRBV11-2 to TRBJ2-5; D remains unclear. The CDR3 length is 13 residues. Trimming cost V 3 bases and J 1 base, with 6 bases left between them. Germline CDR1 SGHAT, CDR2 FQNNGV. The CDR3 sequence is CASSLGLQETQYF. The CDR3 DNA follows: TGTGCCAGCAGCTTGGGCCTCCAAGAGACCCAGTACTTC.

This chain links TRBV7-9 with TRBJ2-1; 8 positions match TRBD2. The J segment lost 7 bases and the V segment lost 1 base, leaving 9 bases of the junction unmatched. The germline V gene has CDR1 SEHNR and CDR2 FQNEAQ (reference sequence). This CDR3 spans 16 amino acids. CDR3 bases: TGTGCCAGCAGCTTAGGGGCGGGACTAGAGGGTAATGAGCAGTTCTTC. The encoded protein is CASSLGAGLEGNEQFF.

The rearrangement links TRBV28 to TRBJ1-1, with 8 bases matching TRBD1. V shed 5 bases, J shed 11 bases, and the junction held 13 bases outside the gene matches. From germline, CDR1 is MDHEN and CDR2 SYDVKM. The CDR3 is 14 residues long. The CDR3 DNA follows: TGTGCCAGCAGTATCTCACCGGGACAGGAACGGGCTTTCTTT. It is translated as CASSISPGQERAFF.

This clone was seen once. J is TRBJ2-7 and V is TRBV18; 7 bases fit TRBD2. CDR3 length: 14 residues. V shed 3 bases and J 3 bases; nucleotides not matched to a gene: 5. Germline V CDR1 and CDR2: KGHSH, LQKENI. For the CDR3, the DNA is TGTGCCAGCTCACCGGGGGGGGGTCTCTACGAGCAGTACTTC. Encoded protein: CASSPGGGLYEQYF.

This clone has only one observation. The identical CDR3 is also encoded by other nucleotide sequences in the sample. CDR3 DNA sequence: TGCGCCAGCAGCTTGGCGGGGGGATCAGGCTACACCTTC. Translated, it gives CASSLAGGSGYTF. J is TRBJ1-2 and V is TRBV5-1, with D perhaps TRBD1 (5 bases). Trimming pared 0 bases from V and 8 bases from J, leaving 11 bases between. CDR1 SGHRS and CDR2 YFSETQ come from the germline V gene. CDR3 size: 13 residues.

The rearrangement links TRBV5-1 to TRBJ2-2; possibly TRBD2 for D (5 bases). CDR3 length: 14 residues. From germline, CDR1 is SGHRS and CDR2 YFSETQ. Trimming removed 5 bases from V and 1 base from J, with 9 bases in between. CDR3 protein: CASSRAVNTGELFF. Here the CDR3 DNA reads TGCGCCAGCAGTCGAGCGGTGAACACCGGGGAGCTGTTTTTT.

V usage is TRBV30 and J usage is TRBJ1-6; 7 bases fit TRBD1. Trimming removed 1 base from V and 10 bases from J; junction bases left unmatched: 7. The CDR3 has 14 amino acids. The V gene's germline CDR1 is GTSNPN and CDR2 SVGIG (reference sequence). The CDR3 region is CAWSASQGGSPLHF. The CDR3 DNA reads TGTGCCTGGAGTGCATCTCAGGGGGGCTCACCCCTCCACTTT.

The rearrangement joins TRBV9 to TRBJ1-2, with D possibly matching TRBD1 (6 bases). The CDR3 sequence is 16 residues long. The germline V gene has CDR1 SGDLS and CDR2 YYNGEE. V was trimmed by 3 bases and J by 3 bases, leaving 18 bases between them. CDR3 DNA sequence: TGTGCCAGCAGCGCCCGGGACACTGGGCCGCACTATGGCTACACCTTC. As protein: CASSARDTGPHYGYTF. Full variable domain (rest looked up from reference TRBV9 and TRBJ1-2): DSGVTQTPKHLITATGQRVTLRCSPRSGDLSVYWYQQSLDQGLQFLIQYYNGEERAKGNILERFSAQQFPDLHSELNLSSLELGDSALYFCASSARDTGPHYGYTFGSGTRLTVV.

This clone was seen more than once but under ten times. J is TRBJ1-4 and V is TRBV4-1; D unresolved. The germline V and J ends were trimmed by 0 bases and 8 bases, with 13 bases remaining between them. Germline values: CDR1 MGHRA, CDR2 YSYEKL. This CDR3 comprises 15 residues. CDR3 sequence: CASSQDQVHSEKLFF. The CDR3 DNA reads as TGCGCCAGCAGCCAAGATCAGGTCCACAGCGAAAAACTGTTTTTT.

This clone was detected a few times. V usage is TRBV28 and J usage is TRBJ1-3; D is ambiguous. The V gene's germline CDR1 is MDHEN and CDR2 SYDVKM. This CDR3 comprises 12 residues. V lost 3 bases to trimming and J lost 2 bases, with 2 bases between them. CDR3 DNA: TGTGCCAGCAGTTTCACTGGAAACACCATATATTTT. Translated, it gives CASSFTGNTIYF.

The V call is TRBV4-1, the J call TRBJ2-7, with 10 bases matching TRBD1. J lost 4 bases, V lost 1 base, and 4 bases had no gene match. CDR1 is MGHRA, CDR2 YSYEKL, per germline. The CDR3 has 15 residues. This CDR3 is CASSQGQGARYEQYF. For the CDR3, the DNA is TGCGCCAGCAGCCAAGGACAGGGGGCTAGGTACGAGCAGTACTTC.

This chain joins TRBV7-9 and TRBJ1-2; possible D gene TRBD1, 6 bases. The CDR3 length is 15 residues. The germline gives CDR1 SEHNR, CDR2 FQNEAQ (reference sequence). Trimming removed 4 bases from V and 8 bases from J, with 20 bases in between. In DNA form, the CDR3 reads TGTGCCAGCAGCTATAACGACAGGCCCCGTGGGGGCTACACCTTC. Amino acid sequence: CASSYNDRPRGGYTF.

The CDR3 nucleotides are TGTGCCAGCAGCCCGACTACCCGGAATGAGCAGTTCTTC. Translated, it gives CASSPTTRNEQFF. V usage is TRBV7-2 and J usage is TRBJ2-1; perhaps TRBD2 as D (5 bases). V lost 5 bases and J lost 7, with 12 bases in between. The germline gives CDR1 SGHTA, CDR2 FQGNSA. The CDR3 consists of 13 residues. The full variable domain, with the rest looked up from reference TRBV7-2 and TRBJ2-1, is GAGVSQSPSNKVTEKGKDVELRCDPISGHTALYWYRQSLGQGLEFLIYFQGNSAPDKSGLPSDRFSAERTGGSVSTLTIQRTQQEDSAVYLCASSPTTRNEQFFGPGTRLTVL.

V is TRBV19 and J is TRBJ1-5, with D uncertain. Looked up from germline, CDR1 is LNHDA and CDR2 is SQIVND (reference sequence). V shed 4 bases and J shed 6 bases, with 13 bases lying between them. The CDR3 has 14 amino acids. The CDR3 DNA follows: TGTGCCAGTAGTACCCCGGAAGGGAGTCAGCCCCAGCATTTT. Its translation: CASSTPEGSQPQHF.

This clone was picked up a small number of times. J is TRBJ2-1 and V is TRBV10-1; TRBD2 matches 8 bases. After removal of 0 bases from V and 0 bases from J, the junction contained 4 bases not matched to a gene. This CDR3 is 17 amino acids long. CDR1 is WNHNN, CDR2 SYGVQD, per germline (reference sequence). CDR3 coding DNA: TGCGCCAGCAGTGAGTCCCCGGGACTAGACTCCTACAATGAGCAGTTCTTC. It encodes CASSESPGLDSYNEQFF.

This CDR3 reads CASLHTDTQYF. In DNA, the CDR3 is TGTGCCAGCTTACACACAGATACGCAGTATTTT. The rearrangement links TRBV11-2 to TRBJ2-3; D remains ambiguous. The CDR3 consists of 11 residues. The V gene's germline CDR1 is SGHAT and CDR2 FQNNGV. The V and J ends lost 8 bases and 2 bases respectively, with 5 bases between them.

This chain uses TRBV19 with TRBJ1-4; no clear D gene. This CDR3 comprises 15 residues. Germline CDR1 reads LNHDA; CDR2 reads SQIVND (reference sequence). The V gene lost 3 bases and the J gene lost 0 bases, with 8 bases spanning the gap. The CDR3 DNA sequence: TGTGCCAGTAGTATGGCAAGCGCAACTAATGAAAAACTGTTTTTT. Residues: CASSMASATNEKLFF.